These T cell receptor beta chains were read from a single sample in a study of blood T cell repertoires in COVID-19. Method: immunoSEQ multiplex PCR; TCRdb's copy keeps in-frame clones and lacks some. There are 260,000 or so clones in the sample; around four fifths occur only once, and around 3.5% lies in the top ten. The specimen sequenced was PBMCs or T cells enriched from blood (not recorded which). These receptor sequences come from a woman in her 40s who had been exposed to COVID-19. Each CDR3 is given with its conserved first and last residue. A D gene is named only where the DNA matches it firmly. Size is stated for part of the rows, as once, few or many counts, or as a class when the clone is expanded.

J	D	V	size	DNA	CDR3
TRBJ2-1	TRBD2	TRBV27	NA	TGTGCCAGCAAGGGAAGCGGGGCCCCTTCCTACAATGAGCAGTTCTTC	CASKGSGAPSYNEQFF
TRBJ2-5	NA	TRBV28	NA	TGTGCCAGCAGTAGGCCTCCGGGAGAGACCCAGTACTTC	CASSRPPGETQYF
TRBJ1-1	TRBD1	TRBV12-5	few	TGTGCTAGTGGTCCCGGGGGGGGCCAAGGGGGCATGCACACTGAAGCTTTCTTT	CASGPGGGQGGMHTEAFF
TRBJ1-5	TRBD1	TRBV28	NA	TGTGCCAGCAAAAAACAGGGGGCAGGCAATCAGCCCCAGCATTTT	CASKKQGAGNQPQHF
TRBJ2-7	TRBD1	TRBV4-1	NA	TGCGCCAGCAGCCAAGGGGACAGGTCTTACGAGCAGTACTTC	CASSQGDRSYEQYF
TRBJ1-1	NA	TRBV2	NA	TGTGCCAGCAGACGAAGGGGGGGTGGCATGAACACTGAAGCTTTCTTT	CASRRRGGGMNTEAFF
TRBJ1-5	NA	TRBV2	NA	TGTGCCAGCAGTGAGGGCCTCGGCGGCAATCAGCCCCAGCATTTT	CASSEGLGGNQPQHF
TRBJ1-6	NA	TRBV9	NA	TGTGCCAGCAGCGTAGCGGGAAATTCACCCCTCCACTTT	CASSVAGNSPLHF
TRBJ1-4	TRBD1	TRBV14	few	TGTGCCAGCAGCCCTTGGACAGGATTAAATGAAAAACTGTTTTTT	CASSPWTGLNEKLFF
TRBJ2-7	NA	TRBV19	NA	TGTGCCAGTACGGGGGTTCTCGGCTCCTACGAGCAGTACTTC	CASTGVLGSYEQYF
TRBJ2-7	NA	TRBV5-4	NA	TGTGCCAGCAGCCGAGCTAGCGCCTCCTACGAGCAGTACTTC	CASSRASASYEQYF
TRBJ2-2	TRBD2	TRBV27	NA	TGTGCCAGCAGTCCACCGGGGGGTTGGACCGGGGAGCTGTTTTTT	CASSPPGGWTGELFF
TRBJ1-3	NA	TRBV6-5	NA	TGTGCCTCCCCGGAGGGAAGGGGAGGAGGAAACACCATATATTTT	CASPEGRGGGNTIYF
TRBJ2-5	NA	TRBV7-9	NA	TGTGCCAGCAGGGTAGAGGGTAACGGAGAGACCCAGTACTTC	CASRVEGNGETQYF
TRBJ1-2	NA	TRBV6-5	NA	TGTGCCAGCATCGGAGGGTTTTATGGCTACACCTTC	CASIGGFYGYTF
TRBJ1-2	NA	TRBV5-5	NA	TGTGCCAGCAGCTTGGACAGGGATGGCTACACCTTC	CASSLDRDGYTF
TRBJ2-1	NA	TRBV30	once	TGTGCCTGGGACGGCTACAATGAGCAGTTCTTC	CAWDGYNEQFF
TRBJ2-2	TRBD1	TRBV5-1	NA	TGCGCCAGCAGCTTCAGCCGACAGGGCCTGGGCGGGGAGCTGTTTTTT	CASSFSRQGLGGELFF
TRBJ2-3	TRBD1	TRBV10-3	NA	TGTGCCATCAGTGAGTCGGGGACAGGGAACACAGATACGCAGTATTTT	CAISESGTGNTDTQYF
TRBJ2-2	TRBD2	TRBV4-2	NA	TGTGCCAGCAGCCCGGGGGGGCCTGTGGACACCGGGGAGCTGTTTTTT	CASSPGGPVDTGELFF
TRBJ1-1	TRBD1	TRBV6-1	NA	TGTGCCAGCAGTGAGCGGACAGGTCGAGGGACTGAAGCTTTCTTT	CASSERTGRGTEAFF
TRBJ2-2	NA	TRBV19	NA	TGTGCCAGTAGTATACGGTTTGCGCTGTTTTTT	CASSIRFALFF
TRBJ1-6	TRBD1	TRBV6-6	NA	TGTGCCAGCAGTCGAACCGGGACAGGGGGTAGTGCACCCCTCCACTTT	CASSRTGTGGSAPLHF
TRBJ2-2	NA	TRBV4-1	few	TGCGCCAGCAGCCGCCGGGCCGACCAAGCGGCCGGGGAGCTGTTTTTT	CASSRRADQAAGELFF
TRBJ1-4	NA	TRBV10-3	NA	TGTGCCATCAGTGAGTCGGGGGCTCAAGGGATAGGAGGTGAAAAACTGTTTTTT	CAISESGAQGIGGEKLFF
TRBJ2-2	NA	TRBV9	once	TGTGCCAGCAGCGTTTTGTCTGGCCGGGAGCTGTTTTTT	CASSVLSGRELFF
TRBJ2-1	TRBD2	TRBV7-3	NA	TGTGCCAGCAGCTTGACTCCTGGAGCGGGGAACAATGAGCAGTTCTTC	CASSLTPGAGNNEQFF
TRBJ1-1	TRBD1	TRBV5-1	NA	TGCGCCAGCAGCTTTGACAGGGCAAACACTGAAGCTTTCTTT	CASSFDRANTEAFF
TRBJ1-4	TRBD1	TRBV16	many	TGTGCCAGCAGCCAAGGACAGGGGAGGTCGCTGGAGGAAAAACTGTTTTTT	CASSQGQGRSLEEKLFF
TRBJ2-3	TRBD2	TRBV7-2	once	TGTGCCAGCAGCTTAGTTTCGGGGGGGTCAGATACGCAGTATTTT	CASSLVSGGSDTQYF
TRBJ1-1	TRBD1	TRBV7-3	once	TGTGCCAGCAGAAAGGGACAGGGAGACTTTGAAGCTTTCTTT	CASRKGQGDFEAFF
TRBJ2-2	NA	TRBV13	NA	TGTGCCAGCAGCTCCCCCCTAGGGCTAGCCGGGACCGGGGAGCTGTTTTTT	CASSSPLGLAGTGELFF
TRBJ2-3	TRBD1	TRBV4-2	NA	TGTGCCAGCAGCCCTGGCCGGCAGGGGGCAGATACGCAGTATTTT	CASSPGRQGADTQYF
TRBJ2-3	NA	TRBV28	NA	TGTGCCAGCAGTTTTAAGTGGATCGGGTCCGATACGCAGTATTTT	CASSFKWIGSDTQYF
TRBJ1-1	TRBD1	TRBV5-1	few	TGCGCCAGCAGCTTGGCTCCGGGACAGGGAGCTTTCTTT	CASSLAPGQGAFF
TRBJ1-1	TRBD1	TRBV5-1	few	TGCGCCAGCAGCGGGGGACAGGGGAACACTGAAGCTTTCTTT	CASSGGQGNTEAFF
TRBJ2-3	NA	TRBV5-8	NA	TGTGCCAGCAGCTTCGACGGGGGAAACACAGATACGCAGTATTTT	CASSFDGGNTDTQYF
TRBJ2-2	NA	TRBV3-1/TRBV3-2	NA	TGTGCCAGCAGCCCACAGGGTATCGGGAACACCGGGGAGCTGTTTTTT	CASSPQGIGNTGELFF
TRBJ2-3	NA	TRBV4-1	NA	TGCGCCAGCAGCCAAGTTCGGGGAGGAGTCCCACAAGATACGCAGTATTTT	CASSQVRGGVPQDTQYF
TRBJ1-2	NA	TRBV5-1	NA	TGCGCCAGCAGGGGGCAGAACTTCGGCTACACCTTC	CASRGQNFGYTF
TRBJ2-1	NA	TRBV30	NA	TGTGCCTGGAGTGTTGGTACGACACGTGGTGAGCAGTTCTTC	CAWSVGTTRGEQFF
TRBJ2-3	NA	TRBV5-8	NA	TGTGCCAGCAGCTTGGACAGGGGGGGGACAGATACGCAGTATTTT	CASSLDRGGTDTQYF
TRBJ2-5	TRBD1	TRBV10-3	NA	TGTGCCATCAGTGGGGACAGAGAGACCCAGTACTTC	CAISGDRETQYF
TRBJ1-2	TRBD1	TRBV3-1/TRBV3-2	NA	TGTGCCAGCAGCCTCCTGACAGGGCGGCCTGGCTACACCTTC	CASSLLTGRPGYTF
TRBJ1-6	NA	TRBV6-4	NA	TGTGCCAGCAGTCGGGAGGACCATGGGGATTCACCCCTCCACTTT	CASSREDHGDSPLHF
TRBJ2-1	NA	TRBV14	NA	TGTGCCAGCAGCCAAGGCGGTAGAGAGCAGTTCTTC	CASSQGGREQFF
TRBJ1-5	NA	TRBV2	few	TGTGCCAGCAGTGAAGCGCGCCCAAATCAGCCCCAGCATTTT	CASSEARPNQPQHF
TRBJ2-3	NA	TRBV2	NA	TGTGCCAGCAGAGGGGGGGAGCACCGGAGGGCAGATACGCAGTATTTT	CASRGGEHRRADTQYF
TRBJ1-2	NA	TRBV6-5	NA	TGTGCCAGCAAGTTAGGTCGGGAGGTCGGTGGCTACACCTTC	CASKLGREVGGYTF
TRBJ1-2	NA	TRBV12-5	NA	TGTGCTAGTGGTTTCCACAGGGTCTATGGCTACACCTTC	CASGFHRVYGYTF
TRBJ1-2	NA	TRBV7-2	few	TGTGCCAGCATAGGTGACAGAGCTAACTATGGCTACACCTTC	CASIGDRANYGYTF
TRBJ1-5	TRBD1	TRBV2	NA	TGTGCCAGCAGTGCGTCGACAGGGAATCAGCCCCAGCATTTT	CASSASTGNQPQHF